The rows below give T cell receptor beta chains drawn from one sample of a study of CD8 T cells in ankylosing spondylitis. MiXCR, applied by TCRdb to the 5' RACE reads, yields one record per CDR3 protein. The table includes around 430,000 distinct CDR3 sequences, 15% to 20% detected once. Sequencing was done on a sample of blood, either unsorted or a sorted T cell fraction (not recorded which). Source of these receptors: a male donor with ankylosing spondylitis. The CDR3 runs from the conserved cysteine through the conserved F or W. D genes are given only for firm matches. Some rows have no size entry. The others give once, few or many, or a class for an expanded clone.

size	V	J	D	DNA	CDR3
few	TRBV27	TRBJ1-6	NA	TGTGCCAGCCGCCCCAGCGGACGGTCCCTCCACTTT	CASRPSGRSLHF
few	TRBV18	TRBJ1-2	TRBD1	TGTGCCAGCTCACCCGACAGGGAACATGGCTACACCTTC	CASSPDREHGYTF
NA	TRBV30	TRBJ2-1	NA	TGTGCCTGGAGTGGGTCCCGGACCAGATCCTACAATGAGCAGTTCTTC	CAWSGSRTRSYNEQFF
many	TRBV29-1	TRBJ2-1	TRBD1	TGCAGCGTTACAGGACAGGGGTTCGGATGGCCGGTTATTAATGAGCAGTTCTTC	CSVTGQGFGWPVINEQFF
many	TRBV9	TRBJ2-7	NA	TGTGCCAGCAGCGCCCGGCGGGACTCTTCGTACGAGCAGTACTTC	CASSARRDSSYEQYF
NA	TRBV3-1	TRBJ2-2	NA	TGTGCCAGCAGCAACCGGGCTTCCGGGGAGCTGTTTTTT	CASSNRASGELFF
few	TRBV29-1	TRBJ1-4	NA	TGCAGCGCTGCGAACCGACAGATTGATGAAAAACTGTTTTTT	CSAANRQIDEKLFF
many	TRBV3-1	TRBJ2-2	NA	TGTGCCAGCAGCCGAGGGTCCGGGGAGCTGTTTTTT	CASSRGSGELFF
NA	TRBV9	TRBJ2-5	NA	TGTGCCAGCAGCGTAGATGGCGAGATTACTCAAGAGACCCAGTACTTC	CASSVDGEITQETQYF
NA	TRBV7-9	TRBJ1-4	NA	TGTGCCAGCAGCCCTACAGGGCCTCCTAATGAAAAACTGTTTTTT	CASSPTGPPNEKLFF
few	TRBV3-1	TRBJ2-7	TRBD1	TGTGCCAGCAGCCAAGGGACAGGGGTAGTGTGGGAGCAGTACTTC	CASSQGTGVVWEQYF
few	TRBV12-3/TRBV12-4	TRBJ2-3	TRBD1	TGTGCCAGCAGTTTCGGGACAGGCACAGATACGCAGTATTTT	CASSFGTGTDTQYF
many	TRBV6-1	TRBJ1-2	NA	TGTGCCAGCAGTGATCCGCCCTCGGTGGGCTACACCTTC	CASSDPPSVGYTF
few	TRBV2	TRBJ1-2	NA	TGTGCCCGTAAGGGGGGTTCTGGCTACACCTTC	CARKGGSGYTF
NA	TRBV7-2	TRBJ2-2	NA	TGTGCCAGCAGCTTATTTACAGGGTTTAACACCGGGGAGCTGTTTTTT	CASSLFTGFNTGELFF
NA	TRBV7-9	TRBJ1-1	NA	TGTGCCAGCAGCTTCTTCACTGGGGCGCATGAAGCTTTCTTT	CASSFFTGAHEAFF
few	TRBV14	TRBJ2-2	NA	TGTGCCAGCAGCCAAGATCATGGGGACACCGGGGAGCTGTTTTTT	CASSQDHGDTGELFF
once	TRBV12-3/TRBV12-4	TRBJ1-2	NA	TGTGCCAGCAGTTTACGGAGGCAGGGCTATGGCTACACCTTC	CASSLRRQGYGYTF
NA	TRBV5-1	TRBJ2-2	TRBD2	TGCGCCAGCAGCTTCGGACTAGCGGGACCGAACACCGGGGAGCTGTTTTTT	CASSFGLAGPNTGELFF
few	TRBV4-1	TRBJ1-5	TRBD1	TGCGCCAGCAGCCAAGGGACAGGGGTGAACAATCAGCCCCAGCATTTT	CASSQGTGVNNQPQHF
NA	TRBV7-8	TRBJ1-2	NA	TGTGCCAGCAGCTTAGGTCTATTGCGTGGGTCCCGGGGTGGCTACACCTTC	CASSLGLLRGSRGGYTF
NA	TRBV6-2/TRBV6-3	TRBJ2-7	TRBD2	TGTGCCAGCAGTTTAACTAGCGGATTCCACGAGCAGTACTTC	CASSLTSGFHEQYF
few	TRBV20-1	TRBJ2-3	NA	TGCAGTGCCCCAGGCTCGGTGAAGAAATATACGCAGTATTTT	CSAPGSVKKYTQYF
NA	TRBV30	TRBJ1-1	TRBD1	TGTGCCTGGAGCGAGGGACAGGGGAACACTGAAGCTTTCTTT	CAWSEGQGNTEAFF
many	TRBV6-5	TRBJ1-2	NA	TGTGCCAGCAGGGACACCAAGGGTGGCTACACCTTC	CASRDTKGGYTF
NA	TRBV3-1	TRBJ1-1	NA	TGTGCCAGCAGCCCAGGCAGGGGTCTGTGGGCTTTCTTT	CASSPGRGLWAFF
few	TRBV20-1	TRBJ2-1	TRBD2	TGCAGTGCTAGAGACGGGAAGCGGGAGGGGGGATGGCAGTTCTTC	CSARDGKREGGWQFF
NA	TRBV7-3	TRBJ1-6	TRBD1	TGTGCCAGCAGCAGGACAGGGCTCGATTCACCCCTCCACTTT	CASSRTGLDSPLHF
NA	TRBV11-2	TRBJ2-5	NA	TGTGCCAGCAGCAACCCTGTGGGGGGCATCCCCCTTGGAGAGACCCAGTACTTC	CASSNPVGGIPLGETQYF
few	TRBV3-1	TRBJ2-1	NA	TGTGCCAGCAGCCGAAAGGGAAGTGAGCAGTTCTTC	CASSRKGSEQFF
NA	TRBV6-6	TRBJ2-5	TRBD1	TGTGCCAGCAGCCAGGGACAGGTAGAGACCCAGTACTTC	CASSQGQVETQYF
NA	TRBV5-6	TRBJ2-1	TRBD1	TGTGCCAGCAGCTTAAACAGGGGCGTGCGCCTTGAGGAGCAGTTCTTC	CASSLNRGVRLEEQFF
NA	TRBV11-2	TRBJ1-6	NA	TGTGCCAGTCGGGCCAGCTCCTATAATTCACCCCTCCACTTT	CASRASSYNSPLHF
few	TRBV6-5	TRBJ2-6	TRBD1	TGTGCCAGCAGTTCCTCTACAGGGGGCTCTGGGGCCAACGTCCTGACTTTC	CASSSSTGGSGANVLTF
many	TRBV4-1	TRBJ2-3	NA	TGTGCCAGCAGCCAAGTGGGTGGAACAGATACGCAGTATTTT	CASSQVGGTDTQYF
NA	TRBV2	TRBJ2-7	TRBD2	TGTGCCAGCAGAGAGACTAGCGGTCAGACGGGAGAGCAGTACTTC	CASRETSGQTGEQYF
few	TRBV6-6	TRBJ2-1	NA	TGTGCCAGCACAGGGGGGGACAATGAGCAGTTCTTC	CASTGGDNEQFF